This T cell receptor beta chain was captured by sequencing in a study of CD8+ T cells in alopecia areata. Study as a whole: Treated patients were given 5 to 10 mg oral tofacitinib twice daily.

As the sequencing template, cDNA was produced by extracting RNA and reverse transcribing it. Assay used: immunoSEQ multiplex PCR; TCRdb lists only in-frame clones, some missing. Of some 130,000 clones in the sample, roughly 61% were seen once. Punch biopsies of lesional scalp, plus peripheral blood, were taken from alopecia areata patients. This CDR3 is built from 14 residues. The trim removed 6 bases at V and 10 bases at J, leaving 12 bases unmatched. The germline V gene has CDR1 MDHEN and CDR2 SYDVKM. The starting material was CD4+ T cells sorted from blood, obtained at week 0. The chain has TRBV28 and TRBJ2-1; 7 nucleotides line up with TRBD2. The receptor was derived from a human donor with alopecia areata. The CDR3 sequence: CASRLPGTIGEQFF. CDR3 nucleotides: TGTGCCAGCAGGCTTCCCGGGACTATCGGCGAGCAGTTCTTC.